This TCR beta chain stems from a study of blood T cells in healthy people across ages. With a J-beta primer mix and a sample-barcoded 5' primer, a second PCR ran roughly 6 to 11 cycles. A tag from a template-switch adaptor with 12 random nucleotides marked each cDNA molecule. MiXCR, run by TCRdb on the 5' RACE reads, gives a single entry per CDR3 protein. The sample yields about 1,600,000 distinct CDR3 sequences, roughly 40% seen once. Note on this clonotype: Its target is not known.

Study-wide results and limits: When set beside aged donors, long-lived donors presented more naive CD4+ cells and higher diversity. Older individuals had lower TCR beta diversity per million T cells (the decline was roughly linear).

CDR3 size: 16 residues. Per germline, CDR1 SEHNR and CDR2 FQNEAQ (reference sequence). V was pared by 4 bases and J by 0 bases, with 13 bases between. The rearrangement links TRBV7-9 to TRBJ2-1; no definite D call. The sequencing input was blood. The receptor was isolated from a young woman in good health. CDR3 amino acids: CASSSDGFSSYNEQFF. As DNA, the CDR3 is TGTGCCAGCAGCTCGGACGGCTTTAGCTCCTACAATGAGCAGTTCTTC.